This T cell receptor beta chain was captured by sequencing in a study of T cell changes during pregnancy in multiple sclerosis. Assay: immunoSEQ multiplex PCR; the TCRdb copy retains only in-frame clones and omits some. The sample consists of roughly 50,000 clones, 90% to 95% of them appearing once. The TCR sequence derives from a female donor with multiple sclerosis, enrolled in a pregnancy study. Sequenced material: CD8+ T cells from peripheral blood mononuclear cells, taken in the third trimester of pregnancy.

Written as DNA, the CDR3 is TGTGCCAGTAGTCGGTTAGCGGGGACGTACAATGAGCAGTTCTTC. It translates to CASSRLAGTYNEQFF. The chain employs TRBV19 and TRBJ2-1; 8 positions match TRBD2. Germline lookup yields CDR1 LNHDA and CDR2 SQIVND (reference sequence). The CDR3 has 15 amino acids. J gave up 4 bases and V 5 bases, and 7 bases lay outside the gene matches. The variable domain in full, with the rest retrieved from reference TRBV19 and TRBJ2-1, is DGGITQSPKYLFRKEGQNVTLSCEQNLNHDAMYWYRQDPGQGLRLIYYSQIVNDFQKGDIAEGYSVSREKKESFPLTVTSAQKNPTAFYLCASSRLAGTYNEQFFGPGTRLTVL.